This TCR beta chain is drawn from a study of T cell repertoires and Cas9 in healthy adults. Overall study: CD4 and CD8 compartments: SpCas9-reactive T cells profiled for potency, cytotoxicity, lineage.

V lost 3 bases and J lost 5; bases outside the gene matches: 7. The CDR3 length is 16 residues. Germline V gene data show CDR1 as LGHNA and CDR2 as YSLEER. Generated by immunoSEQ multiplex PCR, the TCRdb table keeps only in-frame clones and is missing some. Of tens of thousands of clones listed, about nine tenths were seen once; the top ten hold roughly 0.76%. Whole-study findings and limits: Reportedly, SpCas9-reactive effector T cell proliferation and function were mitigated by SpCas9-reactive Tregs in vitro.

In the case of this clone: Antigen specificity is unknown.

The sequenced material came from CD4+ effector T cells (CD127+, CD25-, CD137-, CD154-) from PBMCs; culture status not recorded. V is TRBV4-3 and J is TRBJ2-3; 11 bases map to TRBD2. The receptor comes from a human donor in good health. CDR3 region: CASSHLAGTSGDTQYF. The CDR3 DNA follows: TGCGCCAGCAGCCATTTGGCCGGGACTAGCGGAGATACGCAGTATTTT.